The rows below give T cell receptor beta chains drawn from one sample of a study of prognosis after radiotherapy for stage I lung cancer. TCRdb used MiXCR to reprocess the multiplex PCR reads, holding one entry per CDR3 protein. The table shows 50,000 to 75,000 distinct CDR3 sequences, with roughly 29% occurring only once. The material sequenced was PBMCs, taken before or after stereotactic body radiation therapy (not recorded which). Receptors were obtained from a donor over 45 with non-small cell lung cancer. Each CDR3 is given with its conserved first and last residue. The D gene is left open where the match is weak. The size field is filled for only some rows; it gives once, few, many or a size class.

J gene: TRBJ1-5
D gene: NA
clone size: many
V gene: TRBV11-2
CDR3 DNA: TGTGCCAGCAGCTTCGGAGGGGCTCCCAATCAGCCCCAGCATTTT
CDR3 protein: CASSFGGAPNQPQHF

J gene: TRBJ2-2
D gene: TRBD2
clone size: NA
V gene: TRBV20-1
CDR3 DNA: TGCAGTGCTAGATCCGGGGGGGGCGGGGCCGGGGAGCTGTTTTTT
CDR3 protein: CSARSGGGGAGELFF

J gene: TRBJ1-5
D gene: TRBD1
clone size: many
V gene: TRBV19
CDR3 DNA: TGTGCCAGTAGACCGGGACAGGGACATCAGCCCCAGCATTTT
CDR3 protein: CASRPGQGHQPQHF

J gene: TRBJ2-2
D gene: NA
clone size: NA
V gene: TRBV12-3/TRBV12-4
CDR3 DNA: TGTGCCAGCGGTTTACTCAGGCTAACCAACACCGGGGAGCTGTTTTTT
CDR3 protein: CASGLLRLTNTGELFF

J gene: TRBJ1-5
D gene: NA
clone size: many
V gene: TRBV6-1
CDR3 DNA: TGTGCCAGCACCGGGGACAGCAATCAGCCCCAGCATTTT
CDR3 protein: CASTGDSNQPQHF

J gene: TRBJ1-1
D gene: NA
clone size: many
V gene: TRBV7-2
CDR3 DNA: TGTGCCAGCAGCTCATACACAGGGAACACTGAAGCTTTCTTT
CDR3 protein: CASSSYTGNTEAFF

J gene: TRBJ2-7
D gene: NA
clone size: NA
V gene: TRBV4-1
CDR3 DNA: TGCGCCAGCAGTGCACAGGAGGGGGCCTACTACGAGCAGTACTTC
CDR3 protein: CASSAQEGAYYEQYF

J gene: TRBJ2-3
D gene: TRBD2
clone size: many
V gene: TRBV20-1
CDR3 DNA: TGCAGTGCTACCTCCGGACTAGCGGGGGAGGCAGATACGCAGTATTTT
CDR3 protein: CSATSGLAGEADTQYF

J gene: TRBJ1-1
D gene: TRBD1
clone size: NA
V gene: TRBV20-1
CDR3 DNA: TGCAGTGTCCGGACAGGGAAAGGAGGTGAAGCTTTCTTC
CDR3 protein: CSVRTGKGGEAFF

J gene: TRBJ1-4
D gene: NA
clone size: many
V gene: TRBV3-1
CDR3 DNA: TGTGCCAGCAGCCTAACATCCCGAGGGGAAAAACTGTTTTTT
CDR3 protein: CASSLTSRGEKLFF

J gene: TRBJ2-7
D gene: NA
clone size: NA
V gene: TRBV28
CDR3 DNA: TGTGCCAGAAGCCCAGTGCGGGCCATCTCCTACTACGAGCAGTACTTC
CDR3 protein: CARSPVRAISYYEQYF

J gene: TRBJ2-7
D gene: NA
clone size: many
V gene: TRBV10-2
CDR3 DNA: TGCGCCAGCAGTGTTCAGGACACCTACGAGCAGTACTTC
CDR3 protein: CASSVQDTYEQYF

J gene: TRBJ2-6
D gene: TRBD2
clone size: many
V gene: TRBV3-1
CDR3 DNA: TGTGCCAGCAGCCAAGTAAAACTAGCGGGGGGGCCACTTGGGGCCAACGTCCTGACTTTC
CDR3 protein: CASSQVKLAGGPLGANVLTF

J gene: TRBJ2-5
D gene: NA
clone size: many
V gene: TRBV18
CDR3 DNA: TGTGCCAGCTCACGCGGCAGGGGCCAAGAGACCCAGTACTTC
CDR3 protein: CASSRGRGQETQYF

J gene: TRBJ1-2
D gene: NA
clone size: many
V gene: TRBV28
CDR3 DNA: TGTGCCAGCAGTTTATTCGGGGAGCATGGCTACACCTTC
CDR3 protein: CASSLFGEHGYTF

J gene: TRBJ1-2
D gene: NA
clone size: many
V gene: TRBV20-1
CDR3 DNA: TGCAGTGCTAGTGGGACACTGGTTAACTATGGCTACACCTTC
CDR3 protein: CSASGTLVNYGYTF

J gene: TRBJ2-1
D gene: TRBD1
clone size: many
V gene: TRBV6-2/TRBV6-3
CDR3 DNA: TGTGCCAGCAGTACCCCCGGACAGGGAACCTACAATGAGCAGTTCTTC
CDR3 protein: CASSTPGQGTYNEQFF

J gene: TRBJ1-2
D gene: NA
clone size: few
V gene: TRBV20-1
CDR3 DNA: TGCAGTGCTATACGAGACAGCCACAGGAACTATGGCTACACCTTC
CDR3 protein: CSAIRDSHRNYGYTF

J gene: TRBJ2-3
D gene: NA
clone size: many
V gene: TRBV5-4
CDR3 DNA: TGTGCCAGCAGCTTGGCCCAGACGGGAAAAGATACGCAGTATTTT
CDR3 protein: CASSLAQTGKDTQYF

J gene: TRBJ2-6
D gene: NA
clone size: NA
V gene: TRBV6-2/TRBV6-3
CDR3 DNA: TGTGCCAGCAACGAACGGGTCCTGACTCGAGGAACCGGGGCCAACGTCCTGACTTTC
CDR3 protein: CASNERVLTRGTGANVLTF

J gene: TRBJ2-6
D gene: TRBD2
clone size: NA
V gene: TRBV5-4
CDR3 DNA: TGTGCCAGCAGCCCAGGACTAGCGGGGTTCTCTGGGGCCAACGTCCTGACTTTC
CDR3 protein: CASSPGLAGFSGANVLTF

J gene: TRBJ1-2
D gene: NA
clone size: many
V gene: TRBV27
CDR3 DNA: TGTGCCAGCAGATACGGATCGAACTATGGCTACACCTTC
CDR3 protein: CASRYGSNYGYTF

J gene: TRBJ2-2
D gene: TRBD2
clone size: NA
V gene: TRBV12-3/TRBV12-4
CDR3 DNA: TGTGCCAGCAGTCCCCGGACTAGCGGGTCGGGAGCCGGGGAGCTGTTTTTT
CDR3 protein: CASSPRTSGSGAGELFF

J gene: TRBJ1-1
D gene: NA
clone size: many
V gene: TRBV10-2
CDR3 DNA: TGCGCCAGCAGTGACCCCTGGGGGGGCGGCGGTGGGACTGAAGCTTTCTTT
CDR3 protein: CASSDPWGGGGGTEAFF

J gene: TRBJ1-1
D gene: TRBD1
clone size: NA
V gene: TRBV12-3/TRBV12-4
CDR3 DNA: TGTGCCAGCATTCGCGAACGGGACAGCACAGGAGCTTTCTTT
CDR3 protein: CASIRERDSTGAFF

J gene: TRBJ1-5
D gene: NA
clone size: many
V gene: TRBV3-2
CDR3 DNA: TGTGCCAGCAGCCAAGATCTAGGGGACAGGGACCAGCCCCAGCATTTT
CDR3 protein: CASSQDLGDRDQPQHF

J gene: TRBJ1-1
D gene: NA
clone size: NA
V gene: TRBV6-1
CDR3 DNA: TGTGCCAACAGACCGGGACTCACCAACACTGAAGCTTTCTTT
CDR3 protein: CANRPGLTNTEAFF

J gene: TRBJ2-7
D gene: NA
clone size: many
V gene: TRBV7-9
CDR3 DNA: TGTGCCAGCAGCTATCCGGGGCGACCCTACGAGCAGTACTTC
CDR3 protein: CASSYPGRPYEQYF

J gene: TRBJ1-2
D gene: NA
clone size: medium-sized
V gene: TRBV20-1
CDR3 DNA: TGCAGTGCTAGAGATAGGGGGGGCAGTTTAGGCTACACCTTC
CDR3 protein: CSARDRGGSLGYTF